The 6 T cell receptor beta chains presented below share a single source sample, sequenced in a study of cytomegalovirus exposure and HLA in healthy donors. The PCR contained 60 Vbeta and 13 Jbeta primers. Data came from immunoSEQ multiplex PCR; TCRdb stores just in-frame clones and leaves some out. The sample consists of about 76,000 clones, more than 70% of them appearing once. Sequenced: PBMCs. The receptors stem from a male donor in good health and CMV-seropositive.

This clone was observed a handful of times. The rearrangement joins TRBV6-5 to TRBJ1-5, with no clear D. The CDR3 is 15 amino acids. With 4 bases removed from V and 2 bases from J, the gap between germline ends came to 12 bases. In germline, CDR1 is MNHEY, CDR2 SVGAGI. CDR3 region: CASSLREGGNQPQHF. The CDR3 DNA reads TGTGCCAGCAGTTTAAGGGAGGGTGGCAATCAGCCCCAGCATTTT.

The chain recombines TRBV2 with TRBJ2-3; 7 bases match TRBD2. The J segment lost 2 bases and the V segment lost 3 bases, leaving 5 bases of the junction unmatched. The CDR3 is 15 residues long. CDR1 and CDR2 (germline): SNHLY, FYNNEI. The chain's CDR3 is CASSEPRELTDTQYF. The DNA for the CDR3 is TGTGCCAGCAGTGAGCCGCGGGAGCTCACAGATACGCAGTATTTT.

The chain has TRBV7-8 and TRBJ2-7; TRBD1 aligns across 9 bases. Trimming at V came to 5 bases and at J to 6 bases, leaving 8 bases not matched to a gene. Germline V gives CDR1 SGHVS, CDR2 FQNEAQ. The CDR3 loop spans 14 amino acids. This CDR3 is CASSVPGQGREQYF. The CDR3 coding sequence is TGTGCCAGCAGCGTCCCCGGACAGGGGCGCGAGCAGTACTTC. Based on the CDR3 plus reference TRBV7-8 and TRBJ2-7, the full variable domain is GAGVSQSPRYKVAKRGQDVALRCDPISGHVSLFWYQQALGQGPEFLTYFQNEAQLDKSGLPSDRFFAERPEGSVSTLKIQRTQQEDSAVYLCASSVPGQGREQYFGPGTRLTVT.

The chain is built from TRBV28 and TRBJ1-2; TRBD1 matches at 10 bases. CDR1 is MDHEN and CDR2 is SYDVKM in the germline V gene. The CDR3 consists of 17 residues. Trimming took 6 bases from V and 2 from J; bases not matched to a gene: 12. The CDR3 region is CASRPRDRGWWNYGYTF. CDR3 DNA sequence: TGTGCCAGCAGGCCCCGGGACAGGGGATGGTGGAACTATGGCTACACCTTC.

The chain carries TRBV28 and TRBJ2-2; TRBD2 might be the D (6 bases). Germline CDR1 is MDHEN and CDR2 is SYDVKM. The CDR3 length is 16 residues. Trimming left V 2 bases short and J 3 bases short, with 13 bases between. The CDR3 protein is CASSLKGRDYTGELFF. The CDR3 DNA follows: TGTGCCAGCAGTTTAAAAGGGCGGGACTACACCGGGGAGCTGTTTTTT.

The V gene is TRBV19, the J gene TRBJ2-5; 8 nucleotides align to TRBD1. The CDR3 runs 14 residues. V lost 7 bases, J lost 1 base, and 5 bases stayed unmatched. Germline V gene lookup returns CDR1 LNHDA and CDR2 SQIVND (reference sequence). CDR3: CASTPTGVQETQYF. The CDR3 DNA reads TGTGCCAGTACCCCGACAGGGGTCCAAGAGACCCAGTACTTC.